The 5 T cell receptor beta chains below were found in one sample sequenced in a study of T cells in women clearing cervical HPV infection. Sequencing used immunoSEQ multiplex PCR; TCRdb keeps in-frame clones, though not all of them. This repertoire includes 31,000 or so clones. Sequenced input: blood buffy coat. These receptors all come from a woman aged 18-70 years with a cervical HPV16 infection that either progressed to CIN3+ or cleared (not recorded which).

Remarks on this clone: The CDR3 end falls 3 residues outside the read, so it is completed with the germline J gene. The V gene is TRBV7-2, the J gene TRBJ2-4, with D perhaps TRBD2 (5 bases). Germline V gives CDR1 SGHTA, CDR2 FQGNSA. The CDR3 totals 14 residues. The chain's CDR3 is CASSPGGLLGGQYF. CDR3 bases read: TGTGCCAGCAGCCCGGGCGGGCTCCTGGGCGGT.

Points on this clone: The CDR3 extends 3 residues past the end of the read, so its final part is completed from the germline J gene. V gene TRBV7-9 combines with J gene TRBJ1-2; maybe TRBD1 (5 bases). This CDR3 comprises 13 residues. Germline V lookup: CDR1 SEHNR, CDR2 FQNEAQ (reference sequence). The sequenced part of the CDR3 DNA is TGTGCCAGCAGCTTATCGGGGGGAGTGGAC. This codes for CASSLSGGVD. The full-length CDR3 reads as CASSLSGGVDYTF.

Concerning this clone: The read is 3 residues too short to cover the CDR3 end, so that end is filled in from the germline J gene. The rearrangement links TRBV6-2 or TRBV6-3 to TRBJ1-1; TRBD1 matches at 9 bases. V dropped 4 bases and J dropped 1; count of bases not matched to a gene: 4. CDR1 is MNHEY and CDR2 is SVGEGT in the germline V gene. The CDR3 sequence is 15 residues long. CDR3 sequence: CASSWTGEQNTEAFF. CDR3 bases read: TGTGCCAGCAGTTGGACAGGGGAACAGAACACTGAA.

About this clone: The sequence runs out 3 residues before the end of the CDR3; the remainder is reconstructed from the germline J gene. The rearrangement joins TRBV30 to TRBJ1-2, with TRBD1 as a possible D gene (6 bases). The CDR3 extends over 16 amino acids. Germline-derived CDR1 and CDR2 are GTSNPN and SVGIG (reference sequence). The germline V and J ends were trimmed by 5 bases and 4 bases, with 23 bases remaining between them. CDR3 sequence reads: CAWDLGQSELSYGYTF. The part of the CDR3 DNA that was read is TGTGCCTGGGACCTAGGACAGTCCGAACTAAGCTATGGC.

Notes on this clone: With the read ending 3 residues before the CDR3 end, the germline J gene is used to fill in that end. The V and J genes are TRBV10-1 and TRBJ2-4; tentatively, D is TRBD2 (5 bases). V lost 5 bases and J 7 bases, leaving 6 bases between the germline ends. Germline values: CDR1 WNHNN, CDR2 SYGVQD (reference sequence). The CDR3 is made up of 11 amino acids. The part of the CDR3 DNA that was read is TGCGCCAGCAGTCGAGGGAACATT. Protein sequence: CASSRGNI. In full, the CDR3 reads CASSRGNIQYF.